This T cell receptor beta chain was profiled in a study of blood T cell repertoires in COVID-19. Generated by immunoSEQ multiplex PCR, the TCRdb table keeps only in-frame clones and is missing some. The sample lists 120,000 to 150,000 clones; almost 90% were seen once. V lost 2 bases and J 8 bases, leaving 12 bases between the germline ends. Germline values: CDR1 SGHDN, CDR2 FVKESK. This CDR3 is built from 13 residues. The source of this sequence is a man aged 50 to 60 with active or convalescent COVID-19. What was sequenced was peripheral blood. The rearrangement links TRBV14 to TRBJ1-1, with D tentatively TRBD1 (6 bases). Here the CDR3 reads CASSQSTDREAFF. The CDR3 coding sequence is TGTGCCAGCAGCCAATCAACGGACAGAGAAGCTTTCTTT.